Shown below are 26 T cell receptor beta chains from a single sample sequenced in a study of T cell repertoires in cytomegalovirus infection. Each CDR3 protein gets one entry after TCRdb re-called the reads with MiXCR. The table includes roughly 250,000 distinct CDR3 sequences, 9% to 15% detected once. Sequenced material: PBMCs. These receptors were obtained from a human donor in good health (CMV status not recorded). Some clones in this sample may be carry-over from other donors' samples.

This clonotype has more than one count but fewer than ten. V usage is TRBV12-3 or TRBV12-4 and J usage is TRBJ2-5; 10 bases agree with TRBD2. J gave up 3 bases and V 4 bases, and 5 bases lay outside the gene matches. The CDR3 has 15 amino acids. The CDR3 sequence: CASSWGLAPKETQYF. DNA of the CDR3: TGTGCCAGCAGTTGGGGACTAGCGCCTAAAGAGACCCAGTACTTC.

The genes are TRBV9 and TRBJ2-6, with a possible D match to TRBD1 (6 bases). Trimming cost V 4 bases and J 1 base, with 12 bases left between them. Germline V gene lookup returns CDR1 SGDLS and CDR2 YYNGEE. There are 16 residues in the CDR3. The CDR3 DNA reads as TGTGCCAGCAGCCCCTCCGGGACATCTGGGGCCAACGTCCTGACTTTC. It specifies CASSPSGTSGANVLTF.

This clonotype came up many times. The chain uses TRBV7-3 and TRBJ1-1, with D tentatively TRBD1 (5 bases). Germline V lookup: CDR1 SGHTA, CDR2 FQGTGA. This CDR3 comprises 13 residues. Trimming stripped 1 base from V and 6 bases from J, with 9 bases between. The CDR3 spells CASSLNQGSEAFF. CDR3 bases: TGTGCCAGCAGCTTAAATCAGGGATCTGAAGCTTTCTTT. The complete variable domain, with remaining parts taken from reference TRBV7-3 and TRBJ1-1, reads GAGVSQTPSNKVTEKGKYVELRCDPISGHTALYWYRQSLGQGPEFLIYFQGTGAADDSGLPNDRFFAVRPEGSVSTLKIQRTERGDSAVYLCASSLNQGSEAFFGQGTRLTVV.

This chain connects TRBV9 to TRBJ1-5; D might be TRBD1 (5 bases). From germline, CDR1 is SGDLS and CDR2 YYNGEE. This CDR3 has 14 residues. V was pared by 0 bases and J by 7 bases, with 11 bases between. This CDR3 is CASSVGQKGQPQHF. CDR3 coding DNA: TGTGCCAGCAGCGTAGGGCAAAAGGGGCAGCCCCAGCATTTT.

This clonotype has a count of ten or more. This chain connects TRBV7-2 to TRBJ2-5, with a tentative D call TRBD1 (6 bases). Trimming stripped 7 bases from V and 1 base from J, with 16 bases between. Germline V CDR1 and CDR2: SGHTA, FQGNSA. The CDR3 is 15 residues long. This CDR3 reads CASNIPRDTQETQYF. In DNA, the CDR3 is TGTGCCAGCAACATCCCCCGGGACACCCAAGAGACCCAGTACTTC.

The chain links TRBV7-3 to TRBJ2-3; TRBD1 aligns across 9 bases. This CDR3 spans 17 amino acids. With V trimmed by 5 bases and J by 5 bases, 14 bases remained unmatched. The germline gives CDR1 SGHTA, CDR2 FQGTGA. The CDR3: CASSPPAEGQGLDTQYF. CDR3 sequence (DNA): TGTGCCAGCAGCCCTCCCGCGGAGGGACAGGGCTTAGATACGCAGTATTTT.

In its sample, this clonotype was seen many times. The chain is built from TRBV7-2 and TRBJ2-1, with D unresolved. Looked up from germline, CDR1 is SGHTA and CDR2 is FQGNSA. V gave up 1 base and J gave up 7 bases, with 17 bases separating them. This CDR3 is built from 16 residues. As DNA, the CDR3 is TGTGCCAGCAGCTTAGGGGAAATCTTGACCCATAATGAGCAGTTCTTC. This codes for CASSLGEILTHNEQFF.

This clonotype was recorded a few times. CDR3 DNA sequence: TGTGCCAGCAGCCGGGCCCAAGCGGGACTCTATGGCTACACCTTC. Translated, it gives CASSRAQAGLYGYTF. The chain joins TRBV14 to TRBJ1-2; TRBD1 is a possible D gene (5 bases). The CDR3 is 15 residues long. The ends were cut back, 4 bases at V and 4 bases at J, with 16 bases in the middle. From germline, CDR1 is SGHDN and CDR2 FVKESK.

The rearrangement joins TRBV20-1 to TRBJ1-1; possible D gene TRBD1, 5 bases. This CDR3 has 13 amino acids. CDR1 and CDR2 from the germline V gene are DFQATT and SNEGSKA (reference sequence). V was trimmed by 3 bases and J by 0 bases, leaving 8 bases between them. The CDR3 nucleotides read TGCAGTGCTAGGGACACCATGAACACTGAAGCTTTCTTT. It is translated as CSARDTMNTEAFF.

There are many counts of this clonotype. The chain links TRBV7-2 to TRBJ2-4; D may be TRBD1 (7 bases). Germline assignment: CDR1 SGHTA and CDR2 FQGNSA. The CDR3 is 14 amino acids. Trimming took off 5 bases at V and 7 bases at J, with 15 bases between the two ends. CDR3 amino acids: CASSLQSGGNIQYF. The CDR3 DNA is TGTGCCAGCAGCCTTCAGTCAGGGGGGAACATTCAGTACTTC. Filled out from reference TRBV7-2 and TRBJ2-4, the complete variable domain reads GAGVSQSPSNKVTEKGKDVELRCDPISGHTALYWYRQSLGQGLEFLIYFQGNSAPDKSGLPSDRFSAERTGGSVSTLTIQRTQQEDSAVYLCASSLQSGGNIQYFGAGTRLSVL.

This clonotype has ten or more counts. V usage is TRBV5-5 and J usage is TRBJ2-7; D ambiguous. CDR3 size: 12 residues. The V and J ends lost 4 bases and 6 bases respectively, with 11 bases between them. The V gene's germline CDR1 is SGHKS and CDR2 YYEKEE (reference sequence). The CDR3 reads CASSPTYSEQYF. DNA for the CDR3: TGTGCCAGCAGCCCGACCTACAGCGAGCAGTACTTC.

This clonotype has more than one count but fewer than ten. V is TRBV28 and J is TRBJ2-7; possibly TRBD2 for D (6 bases). The CDR3 loop spans 14 amino acids. Germline V CDR1 and CDR2: MDHEN, SYDVKM. Trimming took 5 bases from V and 4 from J, leaving 15 bases between them. DNA of the CDR3: TGTGCCAGCAGTCCAACTCGGGACTTTTACGAGCAGTACTTC. Protein product: CASSPTRDFYEQYF.

The chain couples TRBV6-6 to TRBJ2-1; no reliable D call. V lost 0 bases to trimming and J lost 4 bases, with 16 bases between them. This CDR3 is 17 amino acids long. Per the germline V gene, CDR1 is MNHNY and CDR2 is SVGAGI (reference sequence). The chain's CDR3 is CASSYSTAGLIYNEQFF. The CDR3 region has the DNA TGTGCCAGCAGTTACTCTACCGCAGGCCTGATTTACAATGAGCAGTTCTTC.

V and J are TRBV28 and TRBJ2-1; 10 bases line up with TRBD2. From germline, CDR1 is MDHEN and CDR2 SYDVKM. This CDR3 spans 16 amino acids. V was pared by 5 bases and J by 0 bases, with 4 bases of the junction left unmatched. CDR3 in DNA: TGTGCCAGCAGTACCGTAGCGGGAGGCTCCTACAATGAGCAGTTCTTC. Amino acids: CASSTVAGGSYNEQFF.

The table lists this clonotype with many counts. V usage is TRBV20-1 and J usage is TRBJ2-5; 8 nucleotides line up with TRBD1. There are 15 residues in the CDR3. Per the germline V gene, CDR1 is DFQATT and CDR2 is SNEGSKA (reference sequence). V lost 5 bases to trimming and J lost 5 bases; unmatched junction nucleotides: 13. As DNA, the CDR3 is TGCAGTGCTGATGCACAGGGGGGACGGAGGGAGACCCAGTACTTC. This codes for CSADAQGGRRETQYF.

This clonotype was found many times. The J gene is TRBJ1-2, the V gene TRBV12-3 or TRBV12-4; 8 bases agree with TRBD1. The CDR3 runs 13 residues. The ends lost 6 bases at V and 5 bases at J; junction bases unmatched: 5. The chain's CDR3 is CASSRTGLYGYTF. CDR3 nucleotide sequence: TGTGCCAGCAGCAGGACAGGGTTATATGGCTACACCTTC.

This clonotype was seen only a few times. The chain combines TRBV5-1 with TRBJ2-7; 7 bases line up with TRBD1. Germline V CDR1 and CDR2: SGHRS, YFSETQ. This CDR3 is built from 15 residues. Germline trimming cut 1 base from V and 5 bases from J; bases unmatched to any gene: 9. The CDR3 region has the DNA TGCGCCAGCAGCTTGAACAGGGGCTCAACCAACGAGCAGTACTTC. It yields the protein CASSLNRGSTNEQYF.

This clonotype was counted many times. This chain uses TRBV7-2 with TRBJ1-4, with D possibly matching TRBD1 (5 bases). Germline V gene data show CDR1 as SGHTA and CDR2 as FQGNSA. The CDR3 has 15 residues. Between the trimmed V and J ends, which lost 4 bases and 7 bases, there was a span of 16 bases. CDR3 residues: CASSSGPSTGEKLFF. CDR3 DNA sequence: TGTGCCAGCAGCTCGGGACCCTCCACGGGTGAAAAACTGTTTTTT.

The rearrangement links TRBV5-1 to TRBJ2-6; TRBD1 agrees at 11 bases. The V and J ends lost 2 bases and 2 bases, in that order; junction bases with no gene match: 3. This CDR3 has 17 residues. Germline lookup yields CDR1 SGHRS and CDR2 YFSETQ. For the CDR3, the DNA is TGCGCCAGCAGCTTCCGGACAGGGGGCACTGGGGCCAACGTCCTGACTTTC. Protein product: CASSFRTGGTGANVLTF.

This clonotype was seen more than once but under ten times. This sequence joins TRBV6-5 and TRBJ2-2, with D possibly being TRBD1 (5 bases). Trimming pared 5 bases from V and 7 bases from J, leaving 8 bases between. The CDR3 has 12 residues. From germline, CDR1 is MNHEY and CDR2 SVGAGI. CDR3 sequence (DNA): TGTGCCAGCAGTAGGGGTGGCGGGGAGCTGTTTTTT. Its protein is CASSRGGGELFF.

This clonotype occurred many times. This chain joins TRBV7-2 and TRBJ1-2; TRBD1 matches 7 bases. V lost 5 bases, J lost 8 bases, and 8 bases stayed unmatched. The CDR3 totals 13 residues. Germline V gene lookup returns CDR1 SGHTA and CDR2 FQGNSA. The chain's CDR3 is CASSGQVPLGYTF. CDR3 DNA: TGTGCCAGCAGCGGACAGGTCCCCTTAGGCTACACCTTC.

This clonotype came up many times. The chain recombines TRBV7-2 with TRBJ2-3; no clear D. CDR3 size: 12 residues. Germline CDR1 is SGHTA and CDR2 is FQGNSA. Between the trimmed V and J ends, which lost 3 bases and 2 bases, there was a span of 3 bases. The CDR3 DNA is TGTGCCAGCAGCTTCTACACAGATACGCAGTATTTT. Amino acids: CASSFYTDTQYF.

This clonotype was observed at least ten times. The rearrangement uses TRBV7-2 and TRBJ1-5; no reliable D call. Germline loops: CDR1 SGHTA, CDR2 FQGNSA. V lost 1 base, J lost 4 bases, and 11 bases lay in between. This CDR3 is built from 15 residues. CDR3 DNA: TGTGCCAGCAGCTTAGGCCGCAATGGGAATCAGCCCCAGCATTTT. Protein product: CASSLGRNGNQPQHF.

This clonotype was observed once. For the CDR3, the DNA is TGTGCCAGCAGCTCCGAGTTGGACAGGCGGAACACTGAAGCTTTCTTT. Amino acids: CASSSELDRRNTEAFF. The chain uses TRBV7-6 and TRBJ1-1; TRBD1 matches at 7 bases. V lost 4 bases to trimming and J lost 1 base; unmatched junction nucleotides: 9. The CDR3 has 16 residues. Per germline, CDR1 SGHVS and CDR2 FNYEAQ.

This clonotype came up many times. This chain uses TRBV7-2 with TRBJ1-2; 7 bases are a match to TRBD1. V trimming: 5 bases; J trimming: 10 bases; junction bases outside the gene matches: 7. From germline, CDR1 is SGHTA and CDR2 FQGNSA. The CDR3 is made up of 12 amino acids. The CDR3 region has the DNA TGTGCCAGCAGCCAGCGAACAGGGGACTACACCTTC. It specifies CASSQRTGDYTF.

There are many counts of this clonotype. CDR3 nucleotides: TGTGCCAGCAGCTTGGAGTCATCCCGCGGGGAGCTGTTTTTT. It translates to CASSLESSRGELFF. This sequence joins TRBV11-2 and TRBJ2-2, with D unclear. CDR3 length: 14 amino acids. In germline, CDR1 is SGHAT, CDR2 FQNNGV. Trimming stripped 3 bases from V and 7 bases from J, with 12 bases between.